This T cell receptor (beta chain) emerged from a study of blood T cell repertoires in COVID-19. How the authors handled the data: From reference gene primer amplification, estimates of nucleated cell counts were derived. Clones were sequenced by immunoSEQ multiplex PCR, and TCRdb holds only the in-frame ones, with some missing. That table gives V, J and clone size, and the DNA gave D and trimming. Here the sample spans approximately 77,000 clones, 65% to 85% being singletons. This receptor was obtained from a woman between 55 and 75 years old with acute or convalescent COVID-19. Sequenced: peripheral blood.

The CDR3 DNA is TGTGCCAGCAGCCAGGGACCGGGACAGGGGGCAAATGAGCAGTTCTTC. This gives the protein CASSQGPGQGANEQFF. The V call is TRBV3-1 (or the pseudogene TRBV3-2), the J call TRBJ2-1, with 12 positions matching TRBD1. Per the germline V gene, CDR1 is LGHDT and CDR2 is YNNKEL (reference sequence). There are 16 residues in the CDR3. V trimming: 3 bases; J trimming: 7 bases; junction bases outside the gene matches: 7.